This T cell receptor (beta chain) was documented in a study of blood T cells in healthy people across ages. Study results and limitations: Donors of long life had a larger count of naive CD4+ cells and greater diversity than aged donors. There was no known CMV status for donors, so expanded clonotype changes were possibly confounded.

Roughly 10 milliliters of peripheral blood were drawn from each donor. Primers used in a second PCR of about 7 to 11 cycles were a sample-barcoded 5' primer and a J-beta primer mix. Each sample yielded at least 2.5 million CDR3-containing paired-end reads. Via MiXCR, TCRdb re-called the 5' RACE reads, giving one row per CDR3 protein. The repertoire holds about 1.8 million distinct CDR3 sequences, about 49% seen once, with less than 2.5% in the top ten. Trimming left V 1 base short and J 3 bases short, with 10 bases between. The CDR3 sequence is 16 residues long. Germline CDR1 reads MNHEY; CDR2 reads SMNVEV (reference sequence). As concerns this clonotype: Its antigen remains unknown.

The chain couples TRBV27 to TRBJ2-6; perhaps TRBD1 as D (5 bases). Sequencing was performed on blood. The sequence came from a woman in her thirties or forties in good health. The CDR3 loop reads CASSLLGRVGANVLTF. The CDR3 nucleotides are TGTGCCAGCAGTTTATTGGGCAGGGTTGGGGCCAACGTCCTGACTTTC.